This TCR beta chain was found in a study of T cells and Merkel cell carcinoma outcomes. Overall study findings and caveats: Merkel cell carcinoma outcomes were reportedly predicted by repertoire and T-cell density.

Worth noting for this clone: Its antigen is undetermined.

TCRdb keeps only in-frame clones here, not all; method: immunoSEQ multiplex PCR. This sample carries over 15,000 clones, roughly 79% of them seen once, and the ten largest clones take 7.5% to 10%. The CDR3 has 17 amino acids. V lost 3 bases and J lost 7; bases outside the gene matches: 7. Germline loops: CDR1 SGHRS, CDR2 YFSETQ. This receptor was taken from a human donor with Merkel cell carcinoma. The sample was tumor tissue from Merkel cell carcinoma. The chain recombines TRBV5-1 with TRBJ2-1, with 16 bases identical to TRBD2. The CDR3 region has the DNA TGCGCCAGCAGCTCGGGACTAGCGGGAGGGCCAGGAAATGAGCAGTTCTTC. This encodes CASSSGLAGGPGNEQFF.